This TCR beta chain was captured in a study of shared clonotypes between healthy human individuals. Study-wide context: Donors had three CD4 naive, three CD4 memory, two CD8 naive and one CD8 memory plate apiece.

Clones were sequenced by immunoSEQ multiplex PCR, and TCRdb holds only the in-frame ones, with some missing. The sample shows some 2.3 million clones, approximately 93% of them seen only once. In germline, CDR1 is LNHNV, CDR2 YYDKDF (reference sequence). The CDR3 covers 15 residues. Between the trimmed V and J ends, which lost 6 bases and 0 bases, there was a span of 12 bases. The study, taken as a whole, reports: The study generally estimated greater richness for naive than memory subsets.

About this clone: Its antigen is not known.

Sequencing input: naive CD4+ T cells from PBMCs. Noted subset: CD45RA+ positively selected. The gene calls are TRBV15 and TRBJ2-1; weak D call: TRBD2 (5 bases). This receptor was identified in a young man in good health. Some clones in this sample may be carry-over from other donors' samples. The CDR3 coding sequence is TGTGCCACCAGTGGTAGGGAGAGCTCCTACAATGAGCAGTTCTTC. Translating it yields CATSGRESSYNEQFF.